This T cell receptor beta chain was documented in a study of blood T cell repertoires in COVID-19. As for the study in general: Acute and convalescent COVID-19 samples came from the United States, Italy and Spain. PBMCs, B-cell-depleted T cells, or T cells were the source of the cDNA or gDNA that made up the material.

The Seattle patients joined while their infection was active and were tracked longitudinally afterward. In the original processing: Amplification from reference gene primers served as the basis for estimated nucleated cell counts. The method was immunoSEQ multiplex PCR; TCRdb's version includes in-frame clones alone and lacks a portion of them. V, J and clone size were drawn from that table, and D and trimming were deduced from the DNA. The sample records 300,000 to 350,000 clones, approximately 90% being singletons. The table lists this clone with a few counts. CDR3 length: 16 amino acids. V was pared by 0 bases and J by 3 bases, with 14 bases between.

The chain employs TRBV23-1 and TRBJ1-1; a possible D gene is TRBD1 (6 bases). TRBV23-1 has ORF status, its function being uncertain. This receptor was taken from a woman in her thirties with COVID-19, enrolled during active disease. Sequencing was done on a sample of peripheral blood. In nucleotides, the CDR3 is TGCGCCAGCAGTCAATCGTCTGGTAGGGGGTACACTGAAGCTTTCTTT. Translated: CASSQSSGRGYTEAFF.